This TCR beta chain came from a study of blood T cell repertoires in COVID-19. Study background: From the United States, Italy and Spain came samples of acute and convalescent COVID-19. Nucleic acid was either cDNA or gDNA, and it came from T cells, B-cell-depleted T cells, or PBMCs.

Under the authors' procedure: Counts of nucleated cells, estimated from reference gene primer amplification, were obtained. Method: immunoSEQ multiplex PCR; TCRdb's copy keeps in-frame clones and lacks some. That table is the source of V, J and clone size, and D and trimming were worked out from the DNA. Seen here are some 160,000 clones, around 84% observed once, and the top ten hold roughly 2.5%. The CDR3 extends over 19 amino acids. CDR1 and CDR2 (germline): SGHRS, YFSETQ. J was trimmed by 11 bases and V by 4 bases; bases with no gene match: 20. Seattle enrolled patients during active infection and tracked them longitudinally.

The clonotype was recovered from an elderly woman with COVID-19, enrolled during active disease. The chain combines TRBV5-1 with TRBJ2-1; 14 bases align to TRBD2. Sequenced input: peripheral blood. CDR3 residues: CASSLQGAVGLAGVSKQFF. The CDR3 coding sequence is TGCGCCAGCAGCCTACAGGGGGCGGTGGGACTAGCGGGAGTGTCGAAGCAGTTCTTC.